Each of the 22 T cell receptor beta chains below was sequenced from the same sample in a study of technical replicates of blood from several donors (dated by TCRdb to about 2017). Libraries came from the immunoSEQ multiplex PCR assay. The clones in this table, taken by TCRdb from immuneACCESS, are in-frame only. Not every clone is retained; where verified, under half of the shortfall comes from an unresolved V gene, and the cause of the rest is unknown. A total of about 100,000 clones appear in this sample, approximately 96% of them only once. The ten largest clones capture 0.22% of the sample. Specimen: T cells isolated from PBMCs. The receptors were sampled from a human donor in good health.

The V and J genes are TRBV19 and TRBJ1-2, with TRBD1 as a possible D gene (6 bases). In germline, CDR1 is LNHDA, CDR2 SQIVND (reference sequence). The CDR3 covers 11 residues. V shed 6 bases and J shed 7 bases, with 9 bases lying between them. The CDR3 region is CASRTGSGYTF. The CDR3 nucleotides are TGTGCCAGTAGAACAGGGTCTGGCTACACCTTC.

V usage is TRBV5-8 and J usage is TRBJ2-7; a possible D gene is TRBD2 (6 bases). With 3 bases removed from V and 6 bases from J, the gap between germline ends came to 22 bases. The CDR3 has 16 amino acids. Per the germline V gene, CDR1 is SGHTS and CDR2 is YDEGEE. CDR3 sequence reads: CASSWRDAVSNGEQYF. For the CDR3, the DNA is TGTGCCAGCAGCTGGCGGGACGCGGTATCAAACGGCGAGCAGTACTTC.

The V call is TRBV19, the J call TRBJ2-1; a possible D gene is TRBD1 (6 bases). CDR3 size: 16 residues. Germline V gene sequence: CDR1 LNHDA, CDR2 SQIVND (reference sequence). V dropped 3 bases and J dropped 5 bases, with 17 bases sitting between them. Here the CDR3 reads CASSIFPLQGHNEQFF. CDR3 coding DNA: TGTGCCAGTAGTATTTTCCCCTTGCAGGGGCACAATGAGCAGTTCTTC.

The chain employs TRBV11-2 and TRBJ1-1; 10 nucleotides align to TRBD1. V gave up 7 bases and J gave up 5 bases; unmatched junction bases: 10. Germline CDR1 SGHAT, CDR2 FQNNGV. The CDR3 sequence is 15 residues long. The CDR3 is CASNIRLGQGTEAFF. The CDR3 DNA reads TGTGCCAGCAACATCCGTTTGGGACAGGGGACTGAAGCTTTCTTT.

DNA for the CDR3: TGTGCCAGCATTTCCCAGGGGGGCCCAGATACGCAGTATTTT. As protein: CASISQGGPDTQYF. The J gene is TRBJ2-3, the V gene TRBV2; TRBD1 is a possible D gene (7 bases). The V gene lost 7 bases and the J gene lost 4 bases, with 15 bases spanning the gap. The CDR3 runs to 14 residues. Germline CDR1 SNHLY, CDR2 FYNNEI.

CDR3 DNA: TGCGCCAGCAGCCAAGATCCATCTGGGGGGAACGGGGAGCTGTTTTTT. Translating it yields CASSQDPSGGNGELFF. The genes are TRBV4-1 and TRBJ2-2; D might be TRBD2 (6 bases). The germline V gene has CDR1 MGHRA and CDR2 YSYEKL. This CDR3 contains 16 residues. Trimming removed 0 bases from V and 7 bases from J, with 15 bases in between.

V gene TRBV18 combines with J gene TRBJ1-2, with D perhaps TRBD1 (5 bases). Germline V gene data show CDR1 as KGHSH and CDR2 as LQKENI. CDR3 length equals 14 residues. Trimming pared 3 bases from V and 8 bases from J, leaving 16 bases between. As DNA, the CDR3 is TGTGCCAGCTCACCCCCGACAGCAACCGTAGGCTACACCTTC. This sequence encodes CASSPPTATVGYTF.

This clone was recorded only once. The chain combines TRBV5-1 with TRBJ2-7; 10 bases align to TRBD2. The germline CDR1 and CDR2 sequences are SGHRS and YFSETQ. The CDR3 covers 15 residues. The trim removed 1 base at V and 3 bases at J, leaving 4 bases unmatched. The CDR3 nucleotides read TGCGCCAGCAGCTTGAGCGGGGGGGGACTCTACGAGCAGTACTTC. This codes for CASSLSGGGLYEQYF. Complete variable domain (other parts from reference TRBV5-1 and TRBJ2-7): KAGVTQTPRYLIKTRGQQVTLSCSPISGHRSVSWYQQTPGQGLQFLFEYFSETQRNKGNFPGRFSGRQFSNSRSEMNVSTLELGDSALYLCASSLSGGGLYEQYFGPGTRLTVT.

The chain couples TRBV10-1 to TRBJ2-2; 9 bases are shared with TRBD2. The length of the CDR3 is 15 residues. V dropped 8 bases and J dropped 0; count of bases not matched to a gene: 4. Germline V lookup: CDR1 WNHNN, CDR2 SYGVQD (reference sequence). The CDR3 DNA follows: TGCGCCAGCCGTAGCGGGGGCACGAACACCGGGGAGCTGTTTTTT. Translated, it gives CASRSGGTNTGELFF.

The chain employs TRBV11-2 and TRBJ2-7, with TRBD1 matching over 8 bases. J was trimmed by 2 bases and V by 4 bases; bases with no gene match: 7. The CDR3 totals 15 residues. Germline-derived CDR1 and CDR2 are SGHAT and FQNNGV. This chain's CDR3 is CASSSLSTGAYEQYF. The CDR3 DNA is TGTGCCAGCAGCTCATTATCGACAGGGGCCTACGAGCAGTACTTC.

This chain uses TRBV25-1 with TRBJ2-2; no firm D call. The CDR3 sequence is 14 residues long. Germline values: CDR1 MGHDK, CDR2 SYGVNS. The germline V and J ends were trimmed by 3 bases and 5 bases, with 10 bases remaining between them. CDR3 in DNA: TGTGCCAGCAGTGACCAGGCACGAACCGGGGAGCTGTTTTTT. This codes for CASSDQARTGELFF. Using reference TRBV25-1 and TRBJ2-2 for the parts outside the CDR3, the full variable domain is EADIYQTPRYLVIGTGKKITLECSQTMGHDKMYWYQQDPGMELHLIHYSYGVNSTEKGDLSSESTVSRIRTEHFPLTLESARPSHTSQYLCASSDQARTGELFFGEGSRLTVL.

Here the CDR3 reads CASSQREVDEQYF. DNA of the CDR3: TGTGCCAGCAGCCAGCGGGAGGTCGACGAGCAGTACTTC. V usage is TRBV6-5 and J usage is TRBJ2-7, with 9 bases that match TRBD2. The V gene's germline CDR1 is MNHEY and CDR2 SVGAGI. Unmatched junction bases numbered 5, after V lost 6 bases and J lost 5 bases. The CDR3 loop spans 13 amino acids.

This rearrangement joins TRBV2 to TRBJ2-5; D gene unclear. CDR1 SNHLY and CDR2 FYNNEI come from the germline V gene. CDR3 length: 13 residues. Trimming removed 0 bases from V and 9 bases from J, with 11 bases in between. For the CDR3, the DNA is TGTGCCAGCAGTGAAGCATATAGTATCTCCCAGTACTTC. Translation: CASSEAYSISQYF. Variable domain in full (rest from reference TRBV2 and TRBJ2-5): EPEVTQTPSHQVTQMGQEVILRCVPISNHLYFYWYRQILGQKVEFLVSFYNNEISEKSEIFDDQFSVERPDGSNFTLKIRSTKLEDSAMYFCASSEAYSISQYFGPGTRLLVL.

The CDR3 region has the DNA TGTGCCGGTAGGGGGCGCTGGGACACTGAAGCTTTCTTT. It is translated as CAGRGRWDTEAFF. The chain has TRBV2 and TRBJ1-1; 7 bases are shared with TRBD1. With V trimmed by 11 bases and J by 3 bases, 9 bases remained unmatched. CDR1 and CDR2 (germline): SNHLY, FYNNEI. This CDR3 region has 13 residues.

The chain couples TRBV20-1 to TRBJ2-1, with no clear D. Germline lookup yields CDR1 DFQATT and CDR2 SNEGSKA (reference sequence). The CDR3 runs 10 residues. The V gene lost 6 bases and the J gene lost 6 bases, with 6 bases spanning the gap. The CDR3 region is CSAPSNEQFF. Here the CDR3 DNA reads TGCAGTGCGCCCAGCAATGAGCAGTTCTTC.

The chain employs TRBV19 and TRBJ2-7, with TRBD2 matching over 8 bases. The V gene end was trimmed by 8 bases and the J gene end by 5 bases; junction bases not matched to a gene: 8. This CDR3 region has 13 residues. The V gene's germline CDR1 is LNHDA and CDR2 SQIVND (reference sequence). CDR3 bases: TGTGCCAGTGGTAGCGGGATGAGGGACGAGCAGTACTTC. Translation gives CASGSGMRDEQYF.

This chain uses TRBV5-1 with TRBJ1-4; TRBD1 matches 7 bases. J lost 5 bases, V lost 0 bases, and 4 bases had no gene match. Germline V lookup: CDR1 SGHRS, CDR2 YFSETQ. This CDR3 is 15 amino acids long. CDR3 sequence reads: CASSLDGTANEKLFF. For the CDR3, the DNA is TGCGCCAGCAGCTTGGATGGGACAGCAAATGAAAAACTGTTTTTT.

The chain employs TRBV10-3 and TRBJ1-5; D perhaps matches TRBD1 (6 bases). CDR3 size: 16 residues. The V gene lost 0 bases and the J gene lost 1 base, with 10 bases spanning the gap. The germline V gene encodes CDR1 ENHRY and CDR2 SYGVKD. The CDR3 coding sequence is TGTGCCATCAGTGAGTCTAAGGGGGGGAGCAATCAGCCCCAGCATTTT. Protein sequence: CAISESKGGSNQPQHF.

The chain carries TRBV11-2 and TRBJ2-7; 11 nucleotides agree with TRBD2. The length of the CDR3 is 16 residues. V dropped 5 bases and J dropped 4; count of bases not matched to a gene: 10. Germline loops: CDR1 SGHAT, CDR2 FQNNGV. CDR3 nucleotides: TGTGCCAGCAGCCCTATTAGCGGGAGGGCCCCGTACGAGCAGTACTTC. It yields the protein CASSPISGRAPYEQYF.

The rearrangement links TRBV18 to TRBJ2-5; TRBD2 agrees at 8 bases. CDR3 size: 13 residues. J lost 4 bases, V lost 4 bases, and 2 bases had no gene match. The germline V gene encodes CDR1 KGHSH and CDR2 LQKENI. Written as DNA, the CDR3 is TGTGCCAGCTCACTGGGGACTAGAGAGACCCAGTACTTC. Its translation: CASSLGTRETQYF.

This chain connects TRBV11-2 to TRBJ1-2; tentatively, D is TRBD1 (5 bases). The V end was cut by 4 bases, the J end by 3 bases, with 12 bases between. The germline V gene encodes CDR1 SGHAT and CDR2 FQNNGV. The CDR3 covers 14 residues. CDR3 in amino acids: CASSSGQGDYGYTF. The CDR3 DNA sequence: TGTGCCAGCAGCTCTGGGCAGGGTGACTATGGCTACACCTTC.

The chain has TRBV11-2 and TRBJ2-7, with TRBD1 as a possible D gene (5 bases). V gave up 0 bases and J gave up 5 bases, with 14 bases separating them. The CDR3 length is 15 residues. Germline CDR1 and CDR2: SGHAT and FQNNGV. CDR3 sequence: CASSLDRSQGHEQYF. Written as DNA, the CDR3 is TGTGCCAGCAGCTTAGATAGGAGTCAGGGCCACGAGCAGTACTTC.